This record concerns one TCR beta chain sequence. The data are from a study of T cells of healthy individuals. This CDR3 contains 14 residues. Trimming removed 6 bases from V and 2 bases from J, with 17 bases in between. From germline, CDR1 is DFQATT and CDR2 SNEGSKA (reference sequence). Each CDR3 protein is one row after TCRdb ran MiXCR on the 5' RACE reads. The data contain around 100,000 distinct CDR3 sequences, 17% of them singletons. The chain joins TRBV20-1 to TRBJ2-7, with D possibly matching TRBD2 (5 bases). The sequence derives from a human donor in good health. The CDR3 nucleotides are TGCAGTGCCGGGGTGGCGAGAGGAACCTACGAGCAGTACTTC. This gives the protein CSAGVARGTYEQYF.